These T cell receptor beta chains were read from a single sample in a study of T-cell memory formation after mild COVID-19. MiXCR was run by TCRdb on the 5' RACE reads, yielding one entry per CDR3 protein. The table records 95,000 to 110,000 distinct CDR3 sequences, about 15% of them present only once. The sample taken for sequencing was PBMCs or a T cell subset sorted from them (not recorded which). The receptors shown here come from a man between 18 and 29 years old who had mild COVID-19 (a few samples of this study predate the infection). Cell type and time point are not known. CDR3s include the opening cysteine and the closing phenylalanine or tryptophan. Fields, in order: J gene, V gene, D gene, CDR3 length, clone size, CDR3 protein, CDR3 DNA. A D gene is named only where the DNA matches it firmly. Clone size is not always given. Where it is, it says once, few, many or a class for expanded clones.

j_call: TRBJ1-1
v_call: TRBV6-5
d_call: TRBD1
cdr3_length: 15
clone_size: many
cdr3_aa: CASSRGQVRGTEAFF
cdr3_nt: TGTGCCAGCAGCCGTGGACAGGTCCGGGGGACTGAAGCTTTCTTT

j_call: TRBJ2-2
v_call: TRBV29-1
d_call: -
cdr3_length: 14
clone_size: -
cdr3_aa: CSVDTGAGTGELFF
cdr3_nt: TGCAGCGTCGACACAGGGGCGGGGACCGGGGAGCTGTTTTTT

j_call: TRBJ1-5
v_call: TRBV6-5
d_call: -
cdr3_length: 17
clone_size: -
cdr3_aa: CASSYSNLSGPCQPQHF
cdr3_nt: TGTGCCAGCAGTTACTCGAACCTGTCAGGGCCATGTCAGCCCCAGCATTTT

j_call: TRBJ2-3
v_call: TRBV20-1
d_call: TRBD2
cdr3_length: 18
clone_size: few
cdr3_aa: CSARSEESSGDQTDTQYF
cdr3_nt: TGCAGTGCTAGATCTGAGGAGTCAAGCGGGGACCAAACAGATACGCAGTATTTT

j_call: TRBJ2-7
v_call: TRBV19
d_call: -
cdr3_length: 14
clone_size: medium-sized
cdr3_aa: CASSIAGGSYEQYF
cdr3_nt: TGTGCCAGTAGTATTGCCGGCGGTTCCTACGAGCAGTACTTC

j_call: TRBJ2-7
v_call: TRBV29-1
d_call: TRBD1
cdr3_length: 14
clone_size: -
cdr3_aa: CSITSGTGAYEQYF
cdr3_nt: TGCAGCATAACATCCGGGACAGGGGCCTACGAGCAGTACTTC

j_call: TRBJ2-6
v_call: TRBV9
d_call: -
cdr3_length: 15
clone_size: -
cdr3_aa: CASSVGSSGANVLTF
cdr3_nt: TGTGCCAGCAGCGTAGGAAGCTCTGGGGCCAACGTCCTGACTTTC

j_call: TRBJ2-3
v_call: TRBV5-1
d_call: -
cdr3_length: 11
clone_size: few
cdr3_aa: CASINTDTQYF
cdr3_nt: TGCGCCAGTATTAACACAGATACGCAGTATTTT

j_call: TRBJ2-1
v_call: TRBV4-1
d_call: -
cdr3_length: 15
clone_size: -
cdr3_aa: CASSQDGDIYNEQFF
cdr3_nt: TGCGCCAGCAGCCAAGATGGGGACATTTACAATGAGCAGTTCTTC

j_call: TRBJ2-3
v_call: TRBV11-2
d_call: TRBD2
cdr3_length: 17
clone_size: -
cdr3_aa: CASSLTRGEGTTDTQYF
cdr3_nt: TGTGCCAGCAGCTTAACCCGCGGGGAGGGAACCACAGATACGCAGTATTTT